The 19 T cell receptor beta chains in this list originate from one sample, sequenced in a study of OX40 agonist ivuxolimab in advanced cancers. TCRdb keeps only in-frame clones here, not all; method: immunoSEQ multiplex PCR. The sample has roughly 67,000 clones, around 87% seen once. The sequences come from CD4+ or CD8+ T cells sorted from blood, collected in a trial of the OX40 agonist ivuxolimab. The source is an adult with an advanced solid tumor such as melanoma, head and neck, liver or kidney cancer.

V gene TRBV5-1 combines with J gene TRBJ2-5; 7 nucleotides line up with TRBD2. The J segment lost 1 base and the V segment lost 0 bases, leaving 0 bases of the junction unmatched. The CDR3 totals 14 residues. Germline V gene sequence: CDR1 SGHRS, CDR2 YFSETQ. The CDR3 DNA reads TGCGCCAGCAGCTTGGGCGGGGGCCAAGAGACCCAGTACTTC. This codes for CASSLGGGQETQYF.

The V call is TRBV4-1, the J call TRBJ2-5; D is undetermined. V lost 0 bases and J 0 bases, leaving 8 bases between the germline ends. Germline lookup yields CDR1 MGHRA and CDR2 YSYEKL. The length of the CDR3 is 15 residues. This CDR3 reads CASSQDTGHQETQYF. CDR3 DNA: TGCGCCAGCAGCCAAGATACTGGGCACCAAGAGACCCAGTACTTC.

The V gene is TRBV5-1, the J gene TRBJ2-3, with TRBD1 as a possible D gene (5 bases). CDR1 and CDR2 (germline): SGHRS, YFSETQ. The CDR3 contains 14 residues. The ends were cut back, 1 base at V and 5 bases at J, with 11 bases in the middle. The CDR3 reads CASSLSDRRDTQYF. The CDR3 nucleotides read TGCGCCAGCAGCTTGAGCGACAGAAGAGATACGCAGTATTTT.

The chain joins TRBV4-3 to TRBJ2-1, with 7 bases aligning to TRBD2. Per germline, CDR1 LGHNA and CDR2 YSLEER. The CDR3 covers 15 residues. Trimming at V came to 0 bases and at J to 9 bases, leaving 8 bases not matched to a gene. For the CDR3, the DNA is TGCGCCAGCAGCCAAGAGAGGGACGGGGGGAGTGAGCAGTTCTTC. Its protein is CASSQERDGGSEQFF.

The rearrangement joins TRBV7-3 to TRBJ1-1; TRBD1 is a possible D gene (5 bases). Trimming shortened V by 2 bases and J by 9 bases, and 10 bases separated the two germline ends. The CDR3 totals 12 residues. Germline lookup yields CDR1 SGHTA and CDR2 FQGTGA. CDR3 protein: CASSLDPGKAFF. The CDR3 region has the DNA TGTGCCAGCAGCTTAGACCCAGGGAAAGCTTTCTTT.

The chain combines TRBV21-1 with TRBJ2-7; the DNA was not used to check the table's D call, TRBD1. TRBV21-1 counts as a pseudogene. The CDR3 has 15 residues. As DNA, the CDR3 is TGTGCCAGCAGCAGGGAGGCGGGACAGAAGTACGAGCAGTACTTC. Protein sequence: CASSREAGQKYEQYF.

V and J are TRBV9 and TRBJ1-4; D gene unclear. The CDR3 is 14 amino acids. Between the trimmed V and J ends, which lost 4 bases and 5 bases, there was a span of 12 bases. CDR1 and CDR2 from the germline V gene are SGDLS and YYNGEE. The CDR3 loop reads CASSPGVQNEKLFF. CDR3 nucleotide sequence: TGTGCCAGCAGCCCCGGGGTCCAGAATGAAAAACTGTTTTTT.

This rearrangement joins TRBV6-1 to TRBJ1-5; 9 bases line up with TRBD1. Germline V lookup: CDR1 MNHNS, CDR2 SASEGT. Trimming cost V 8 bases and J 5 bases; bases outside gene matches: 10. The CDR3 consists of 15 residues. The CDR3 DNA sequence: TGTGCCAGCGAAACGGGACAGGGTCACGATCAGCCCCAGCATTTT. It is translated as CASETGQGHDQPQHF.

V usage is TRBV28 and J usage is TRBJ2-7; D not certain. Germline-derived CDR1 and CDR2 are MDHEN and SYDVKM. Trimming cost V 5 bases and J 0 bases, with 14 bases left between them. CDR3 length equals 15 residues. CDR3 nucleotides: TGTGCCAGCAGTACAGTGAGTTTTACCTCCTACGAGCAGTACTTC. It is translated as CASSTVSFTSYEQYF.

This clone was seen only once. The CDR3 loop reads CASSLVTDTQYF. The CDR3 DNA follows: TGTGCCAGCAGCTTAGTAACAGATACGCAGTATTTT. The V gene is TRBV11-3, the J gene TRBJ2-3; D remains ambiguous. CDR1 and CDR2 from the germline V gene are SGHNT and YENEEA. The CDR3 sequence is 12 residues long. V dropped 1 base and J dropped 3 bases, with 2 bases sitting between them.

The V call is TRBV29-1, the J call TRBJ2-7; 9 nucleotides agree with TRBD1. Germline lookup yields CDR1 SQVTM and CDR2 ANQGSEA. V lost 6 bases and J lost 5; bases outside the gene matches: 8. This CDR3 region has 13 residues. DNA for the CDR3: TGCAGCGTCGACTCACAGGGGGCCCACGAGCAGTACTTC. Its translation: CSVDSQGAHEQYF.

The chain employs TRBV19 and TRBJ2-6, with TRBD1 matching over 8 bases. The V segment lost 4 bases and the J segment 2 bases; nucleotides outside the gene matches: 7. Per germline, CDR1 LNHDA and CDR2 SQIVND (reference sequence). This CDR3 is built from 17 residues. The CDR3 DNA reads TGTGCCAGTAGTAAGGGCAGGGGGCAGGCTGGGGCCAACGTCCTGACTTTC. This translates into CASSKGRGQAGANVLTF.

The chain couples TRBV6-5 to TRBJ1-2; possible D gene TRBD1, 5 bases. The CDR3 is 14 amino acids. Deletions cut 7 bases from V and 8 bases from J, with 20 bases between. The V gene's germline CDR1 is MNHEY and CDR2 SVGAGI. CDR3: CASKTDFPIGGYTF. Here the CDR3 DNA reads TGTGCCAGCAAGACAGACTTCCCAATAGGCGGCTACACCTTC.

The CDR3 loop reads CASSLDPPRGYTQYF. The CDR3 DNA is TGCGCCAGCAGCTTGGACCCCCCCCGGGGATACACGCAGTATTTT. The chain recombines TRBV5-1 with TRBJ2-3; perhaps TRBD2 as D (5 bases). In germline, CDR1 is SGHRS, CDR2 YFSETQ. Deletions cut 0 bases from V and 9 bases from J, with 17 bases between. This CDR3 spans 15 amino acids.

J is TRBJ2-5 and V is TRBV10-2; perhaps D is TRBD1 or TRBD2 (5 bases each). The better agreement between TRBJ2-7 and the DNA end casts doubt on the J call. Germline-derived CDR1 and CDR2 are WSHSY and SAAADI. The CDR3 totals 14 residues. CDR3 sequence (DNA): TGCGCCAGCAACCCCGGGACCTCCACCTACGAGCAGTACTTC. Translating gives CASNPGTSTYEQYF.

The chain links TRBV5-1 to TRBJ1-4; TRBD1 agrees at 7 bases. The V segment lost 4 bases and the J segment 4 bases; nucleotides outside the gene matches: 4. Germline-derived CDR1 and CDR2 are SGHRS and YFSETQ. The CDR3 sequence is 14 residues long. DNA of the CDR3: TGCGCCAGCAGCACGACAGGGAGTAATGAAAAACTGTTTTTT. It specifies CASSTTGSNEKLFF. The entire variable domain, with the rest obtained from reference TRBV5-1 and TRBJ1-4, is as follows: KAGVTQTPRYLIKTRGQQVTLSCSPISGHRSVSWYQQTPGQGLQFLFEYFSETQRNKGNFPGRFSGRQFSNSRSEMNVSTLELGDSALYLCASSTTGSNEKLFFGSGTQLSVL.

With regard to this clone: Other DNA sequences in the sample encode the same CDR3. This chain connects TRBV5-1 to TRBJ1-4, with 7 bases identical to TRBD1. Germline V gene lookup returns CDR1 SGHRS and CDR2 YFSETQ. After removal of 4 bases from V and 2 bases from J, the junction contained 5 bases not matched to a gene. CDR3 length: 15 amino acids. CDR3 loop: CASSLTGATNEKLFF. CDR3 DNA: TGCGCCAGCAGCCTTACAGGGGCGACTAATGAAAAACTGTTTTTT.

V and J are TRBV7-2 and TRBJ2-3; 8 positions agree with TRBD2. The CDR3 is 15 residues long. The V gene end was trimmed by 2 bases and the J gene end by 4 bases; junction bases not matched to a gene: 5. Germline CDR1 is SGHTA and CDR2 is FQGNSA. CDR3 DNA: TGTGCCAGCAGCTTACCCTTAGCGGGACCAGATACGCAGTATTTT. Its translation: CASSLPLAGPDTQYF.

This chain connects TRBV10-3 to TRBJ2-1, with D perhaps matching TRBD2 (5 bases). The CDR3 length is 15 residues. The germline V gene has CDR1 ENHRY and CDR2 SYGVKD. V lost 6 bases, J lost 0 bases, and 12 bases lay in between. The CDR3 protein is CAISSAEPSYNEQFF. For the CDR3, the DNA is TGTGCCATCAGCTCAGCGGAACCCTCCTACAATGAGCAGTTCTTC.